This TCR beta chain is from a study of T-cell reconstitution after alpha-beta-depleted transplantation in children. As it was prepared, the TCRbeta library received unique molecular identifiers. MiXCR, applied by TCRdb to the PCR reads, yields one record per CDR3 protein. The data contain some 640,000 distinct CDR3 sequences, approximately 17% of them seen just once; the ten biggest clones take up 0.8% to 1.1%. J was trimmed by 0 bases and V by 6 bases; bases with no gene match: 12. This CDR3 region has 17 residues. The germline V gene has CDR1 ENHRY and CDR2 SYGVKD. This receptor was obtained from a human donor who donated a stem cell graft to a child with acute myeloid leukemia. The sequencing used PBMCs from the stem cell graft donor, collected from the stem cell graft. This chain links TRBV10-3 with TRBJ2-7; the match to TRBD2 covers 9 bases. The CDR3 coding sequence is TGTGCCATCAGCGCCCGGGGAGCGGGGGGCGCCTCCTACGAGCAGTACTTC. Translated, it gives CAISARGAGGASYEQYF.